This TCR beta chain was sequenced in a study of T-cell memory formation after mild COVID-19. Study-level background: Each donor largely had its own TCR clusters. Overall study findings and caveats: Chiefly within CM and EM were the contracting CD4+ clones; CD8+ ones were within EMRA.

For this clonotype: What it recognizes is unknown.

The germline V and J ends were trimmed by 4 bases and 9 bases, with 19 bases remaining between them. In germline, CDR1 is LNHNV, CDR2 YYDKDF (reference sequence). CDR3 length: 15 residues. Constant-segment primers were used for 5'RACE, and the resulting TCR alpha and TCR beta cDNA libraries carried sample barcodes and UMIs. TCRdb passed the 5' RACE reads through MiXCR, listing each CDR3 protein once. This sample has 300,000 to 350,000 distinct CDR3 sequences; roughly a fifth occur once, and the top ten carry approximately 21%. Sequenced material: PBMCs or a T cell subset sorted from them (not recorded which). The clonotype was recovered from a man aged 18 to 30 who had mild COVID-19 (a few samples of this study predate the infection). Cell type and time point are not known. This chain links TRBV15 with TRBJ2-1, with D possibly being TRBD1 or TRBD2 (5 bases each). CDR3 in DNA: TGTGCCACCAGCAAGTCCCGGGACGGAGGCCGTGAGCAGTTCTTC. Its protein product is CATSKSRDGGREQFF. The complete variable domain, with remaining parts taken from reference TRBV15 and TRBJ2-1, reads DAMVIQNPRYQVTQFGKPVTLSCSQTLNHNVMYWYQQKSSQAPKLLFHYYDKDFNNEADTPDNFQSRRPNTSFCFLDIRSPGLGDTAMYLCATSKSRDGGREQFFGPGTRLTVL.